These 20 T cell receptor beta chains share one sample of origin, sequenced in a study of T cell repertoires in cytomegalovirus infection. These TCRs are of unknown antigen specificity. From the reads, TCRdb called clonotypes with MiXCR, one entry per CDR3 protein. The sample has about 920,000 distinct CDR3 sequences, around 30% seen once. The material sequenced was cultured CD8+ T cells from PBMCs, taken from culture after CMV antigen stimulation. These receptors all stem from a human donor in good health (CMV status not recorded). Some clones in this sample may be carry-over from other donors' samples.

This chain connects TRBV7-3 to TRBJ1-1; TRBD1 might be the D (5 bases). Germline V lookup: CDR1 SGHTA, CDR2 FQGTGA. The CDR3 is made up of 14 amino acids. V was clipped by 6 bases and J by 4 bases, with 15 bases between them. In DNA form, the CDR3 reads TGTGCCAGCAGAGGGGTGGCGGGAGGCACTGAAGCTTTCTTT. This gives the protein CASRGVAGGTEAFF.

In DNA, the CDR3 is TGCAGCGTTGAGGGAAGACTTGAAGCTTTCTTT. Translating it yields CSVEGRLEAFF. The V call is TRBV29-1, the J call TRBJ1-1, with D unresolved. With 3 bases removed from V and 7 bases from J, the gap between germline ends came to 9 bases. The V gene's germline CDR1 is SQVTM and CDR2 ANQGSEA. This CDR3 has 11 amino acids.

This clonotype was seen many times. The chain has TRBV4-1 and TRBJ2-3, with 8 bases aligning to TRBD1. Trimming removed 4 bases from V and 0 bases from J; junction bases left unmatched: 9. This CDR3 is built from 17 residues. CDR1 is MGHRA, CDR2 YSYEKL, per germline. The CDR3 loop is CASSLSPGTGSTDTQYF. CDR3 bases: TGCGCCAGCAGCCTTTCCCCCGGGACAGGAAGCACAGATACGCAGTATTTT.

This clonotype was seen just once. The chain is built from TRBV19 and TRBJ2-7; D not resolved. The CDR3 runs 13 residues. Germline V lookup: CDR1 LNHDA, CDR2 SQIVND (reference sequence). V dropped 0 bases and J dropped 7 bases, with 10 bases sitting between them. CDR3 nucleotides: TGTGCCAGTAGTATAGACTCCTTCGGGGAGCAGTACTTC. The encoded protein is CASSIDSFGEQYF.

This clonotype was seen a few times. The rearrangement links TRBV9 to TRBJ1-2; possibly TRBD1 for D (5 bases). This CDR3 has 17 amino acids. V lost 0 bases, J lost 7 bases, and 22 bases lay in between. Germline V gene lookup returns CDR1 SGDLS and CDR2 YYNGEE. The CDR3 region is CASSVEAKVGSQGGYTF. CDR3 coding DNA: TGTGCCAGCAGCGTAGAAGCGAAAGTGGGCAGCCAGGGTGGCTACACCTTC. The full variable domain, in which reference TRBV9 and TRBJ1-2 provide the parts outside the CDR3, is DSGVTQTPKHLITATGQRVTLRCSPRSGDLSVYWYQQSLDQGLQFLIQYYNGEERAKGNILERFSAQQFPDLHSELNLSSLELGDSALYFCASSVEAKVGSQGGYTFGSGTRLTVV.

This clonotype was recorded a few times. The chain joins TRBV12-5 to TRBJ1-1, with D possibly matching TRBD1 (5 bases). Germline V gene sequence: CDR1 LGHNT, CDR2 FRNRAP. The CDR3 is 16 residues long. V was pared by 7 bases and J by 1 base, with 19 bases between. CDR3 nucleotides: TGTGCTAGTGCCATCAACACAGGTATTGGGAACACTGAAGCTTTCTTT. Encoded protein: CASAINTGIGNTEAFF. Full variable domain (remainder filled in from reference TRBV12-5 and TRBJ1-1): DARVTQTPRHKVTEMGQEVTMRCQPILGHNTVFWYRQTMMQGLELLAYFRNRAPLDDSGMPKDRFSAEMPDATLATLKIQPSEPRDSAVYFCASAINTGIGNTEAFFGQGTRLTVV.

V is TRBV24-1 and J is TRBJ2-2; 9 bases agree with TRBD1. J gave up 6 bases and V 4 bases, and 8 bases lay outside the gene matches. The germline V gene encodes CDR1 KGHDR and CDR2 SFDVKD. The CDR3 has 16 amino acids. The CDR3 DNA reads as TGTGCCACCAGTGACCAGGACAGGGGATATTCCGGGGAGCTGTTTTTT. It encodes CATSDQDRGYSGELFF.

The sample holds a few counts of this clonotype. The V gene is TRBV7-6, the J gene TRBJ1-2, with TRBD1 as a possible D gene (5 bases). The CDR3 consists of 17 residues. The V end was cut by 4 bases, the J end by 0 bases, with 18 bases between. Germline loops: CDR1 SGHVS, CDR2 FNYEAQ. CDR3 DNA sequence: TGTGCCAGCAGCTCCCCCGAGGGGATCATAGCTAACTATGGCTACACCTTC. Its translation is CASSSPEGIIANYGYTF.

This chain connects TRBV12-5 to TRBJ2-7, with TRBD1 matching over 7 bases. Germline V gene sequence: CDR1 LGHNT, CDR2 FRNRAP. The CDR3 extends over 15 amino acids. V was clipped by 7 bases and J by 2 bases; unmatched bases: 11. CDR3 bases: TGTGCTAGTGCAAAAAGACAGGGCTTGGCCTACGAGCAGTACGTC. Encoded protein: CASAKRQGLAYEQYV.

On this clonotype: A read error is possible here, since a much larger clone lies one base away. Given the absence of the conserved phenylalanine or tryptophan at the CDR3 end, a read error is likely. J is TRBJ2-1 and V is TRBV7-2; D is uncertain. Germline loops: CDR1 SGHTA, CDR2 FQGNSA. This CDR3 contains 13 residues. V was pared by 3 bases and J by 7 bases, with 10 bases between. CDR3 nucleotide sequence: TGTGCCAGCAGCTTCACCGGAGAAAATGAGCAGTTCTCC. Amino acid sequence: CASSFTGENEQFS.

This clonotype was recorded at least ten times. The rearrangement links TRBV15 to TRBJ2-3; D assignment may be TRBD1 or TRBD2 (5 bases each). Germline loops: CDR1 LNHNV, CDR2 YYDKDF (reference sequence). The CDR3 has 15 amino acids. The germline V and J ends were trimmed by 4 bases and 9 bases, with 20 bases remaining between them. The CDR3 region has the DNA TGTGCCACCAGCACCGAAACCTACCCGAGGGGAACGCAGTATTTT. Translated, it gives CATSTETYPRGTQYF.

This clonotype has more than one count but fewer than ten. J is TRBJ1-4 and V is TRBV12-3 or TRBV12-4, with 9 bases identical to TRBD1. The CDR3 runs to 15 residues. V was pared by 6 bases and J by 7 bases, with 9 bases of the junction left unmatched. The CDR3 here is CASSPQTGGIEKLFF. DNA of the CDR3: TGTGCCAGCAGCCCGCAAACAGGGGGCATTGAAAAACTGTTTTTT.

This clonotype came up a few times. The chain carries TRBV14 and TRBJ1-2; D not certain. CDR1 and CDR2 from the germline V gene are SGHDN and FVKESK. V lost 0 bases, J lost 11 bases, and 16 bases lay in between. The CDR3 is 14 amino acids. CDR3 DNA: TGTGCCAGCAGCCAAGAAAGGACCCTCTTCGGTTACACCTTC. Protein product: CASSQERTLFGYTF.

This clonotype was recorded many times. V and J are TRBV7-2 and TRBJ1-1; D remains ambiguous. The V and J ends lost 1 base and 1 base respectively, with 10 bases between them. The germline V gene encodes CDR1 SGHTA and CDR2 FQGNSA. The CDR3 is 15 residues long. This CDR3 is CASSLVRVANTEAFF. CDR3 coding DNA: TGTGCCAGCAGCTTAGTAAGGGTCGCGAACACTGAAGCTTTCTTT.

This chain uses TRBV7-2 with TRBJ2-7, with 15 bases matching TRBD2. CDR3 length equals 21 residues. Germline V gene data show CDR1 as SGHTA and CDR2 as FQGNSA. V was pared by 5 bases and J by 0 bases, with 17 bases of the junction left unmatched. The CDR3 DNA follows: TGTGCCAGCAGCGCACCACTGGACGGGACTAGCGGGGGGCAAAGCTCCTACGAGCAGTACTTC. It codes for CASSAPLDGTSGGQSSYEQYF. Based on the CDR3 plus reference TRBV7-2 and TRBJ2-7, the full variable domain is GAGVSQSPSNKVTEKGKDVELRCDPISGHTALYWYRQSLGQGLEFLIYFQGNSAPDKSGLPSDRFSAERTGGSVSTLTIQRTQQEDSAVYLCASSAPLDGTSGGQSSYEQYFGPGTRLTVT.

This clonotype was recorded only once. The chain is built from TRBV6-5 and TRBJ1-1; no clear D. Deletions cut 6 bases from V and 7 bases from J, with 18 bases between. Germline V CDR1 and CDR2: MNHEY, SVGAGI. This CDR3 contains 14 residues. Written as DNA, the CDR3 is TGTGCCAGCAGATACGAGCTGACGGGCAATGAAGCTTTCTTT. It codes for CASRYELTGNEAFF.

This clonotype occurred a few times. The rearrangement joins TRBV3-1 to TRBJ1-4; no definite D call. Germline V gene sequence: CDR1 LGHDT, CDR2 YNNKEL (reference sequence). Deletions cut 0 bases from V and 0 bases from J, with 11 bases between. This CDR3 is built from 17 residues. CDR3 sequence reads: CASSQEMSAATNEKLFF. In DNA, the CDR3 is TGTGCCAGCAGCCAAGAAATGAGTGCTGCAACTAATGAAAAACTGTTTTTT.

The rearrangement uses TRBV6-1 and TRBJ2-1; D is perhaps TRBD2 (6 bases). Per germline, CDR1 MNHNS and CDR2 SASEGT. V lost 4 bases, J lost 2 bases, and 9 bases lay in between. The CDR3 loop spans 14 amino acids. In DNA form, the CDR3 reads TGTGCCAGCAGTGCCGGGGGAACCTACAATGAGCAGTTCTTC. This codes for CASSAGGTYNEQFF.

The table lists this clonotype with many counts. The chain joins TRBV7-6 to TRBJ1-5; 7 bases agree with TRBD1. The J segment lost 4 bases and the V segment lost 1 base, leaving 4 bases of the junction unmatched. Germline CDR1 reads SGHVS; CDR2 reads FNYEAQ. The CDR3 spans 15 residues. The CDR3 loop is CASSLGDSHNQPQHF. The CDR3 bases are TGTGCCAGCAGCTTAGGGGACAGCCATAATCAGCCCCAGCATTTT.

The J gene is TRBJ1-1, the V gene TRBV19, with D perhaps matching TRBD1 (6 bases). This CDR3 has 14 amino acids. Germline CDR1 reads LNHDA; CDR2 reads SQIVND (reference sequence). Trimming cost V 4 bases and J 1 base, with 10 bases left between them. CDR3 sequence reads: CASSTRGPNTEAFF. CDR3 DNA: TGTGCCAGTAGTACCCGGGGGCCGAACACTGAAGCTTTCTTT.